Each of the 18 T cell receptor beta chains below was sequenced from the same sample in a study of blood T cell repertoires in COVID-19. Libraries were prepared by immunoSEQ multiplex PCR; TCRdb keeps only in-frame clonotypes and omits some of them. The data hold under 200,000 clones, with 80% observed a single time. Sequencing used peripheral blood. The source is a man in his fifties or sixties with acute or convalescent COVID-19.

The chain recombines TRBV14 with TRBJ1-2, with D possibly TRBD1 on 6 matching bases. V was trimmed by 1 base and J by 4 bases, leaving 13 bases between them. Germline-derived CDR1 and CDR2 are SGHDN and FVKESK. This CDR3 has 15 amino acids. CDR3 protein: CASSQAWGGSYGYTF. Here the CDR3 DNA reads TGTGCCAGCAGCCAAGCATGGGGGGGCTCCTATGGCTACACCTTC.

This clone was detected only once. This chain links TRBV19 with TRBJ1-1; 7 bases line up with TRBD1. The length of the CDR3 is 14 residues. In germline, CDR1 is LNHDA, CDR2 SQIVND (reference sequence). Losses at the gene ends were 6 bases for V and 4 bases for J; bases not matched to a gene: 8. CDR3 sequence reads: CASSRQGMATEAFF. The CDR3 nucleotides are TGTGCCAGTAGCCGACAGGGAATGGCCACTGAAGCTTTCTTT.

The chain combines TRBV7-8 with TRBJ2-5; D gene uncertain. Trimming removed 5 bases from V and 4 bases from J, with 14 bases in between. This CDR3 spans 14 amino acids. Germline loops: CDR1 SGHVS, CDR2 FQNEAQ. The CDR3 here is CASSPSTPPETQYF. The CDR3 DNA sequence: TGTGCCAGCAGCCCTTCGACTCCCCCAGAGACCCAGTACTTC.

As regards this clone: Other DNA sequences in this sample translate to the same CDR3. V and J are TRBV3-1 (or the pseudogene TRBV3-2) and TRBJ1-1; maybe TRBD1 (6 bases). This CDR3 spans 14 amino acids. With 3 bases removed from V and 4 bases from J, the gap between germline ends came to 12 bases. Germline V CDR1 and CDR2: LGHDT, YNNKEL (reference sequence). Here the CDR3 reads CASSQPGGGTEAFF. In nucleotides, the CDR3 is TGTGCCAGCAGCCAGCCGGGGGGCGGCACTGAAGCTTTCTTT.

The chain employs TRBV4-2 and TRBJ2-7; 8 nucleotides match TRBD1. Germline V CDR1 and CDR2: LGHNA, YNFKEQ. After removal of 1 base from V and 2 bases from J, the junction contained 4 bases not matched to a gene. This CDR3 has 15 residues. The CDR3 loop is CASSQVGTGPYEQYF. The CDR3 nucleotides read TGTGCCAGCAGCCAAGTCGGGACAGGTCCCTACGAGCAGTACTTC.

V and J are TRBV6-5 and TRBJ1-4, with D tentatively TRBD1 (6 bases). CDR3 length: 15 residues. Germline V gene data show CDR1 as MNHEY and CDR2 as SVGAGI. V was shortened by 6 bases and J by 7 bases, with 18 bases between the two germline ends. The CDR3 sequence is CASSDWGGRAEKLFF. The CDR3 coding sequence is TGTGCCAGCAGCGATTGGGGGGGCCGGGCTGAAAAACTGTTTTTT.

This clone is a singleton in its sample. As DNA, the CDR3 is TGTGCCAGCAGCTCACAGGGGCCAGGGACCCAGTACTTC. Protein sequence: CASSSQGPGTQYF. The chain links TRBV14 to TRBJ2-5; 7 bases are a match to TRBD1. The germline CDR1 and CDR2 sequences are SGHDN and FVKESK. This CDR3 region has 13 residues. The J segment lost 7 bases and the V segment lost 5 bases, leaving 7 bases of the junction unmatched. Full variable domain (remainder filled in from reference TRBV14 and TRBJ2-5): EAGVTQFPSHSVIEKGQTVTLRCDPISGHDNLYWYRRVMGKEIKFLLHFVKESKQDESGMPNNRFLAERTGGTYSTLKVQPAELEDSGVYFCASSSQGPGTQYFGPGTRLLVL.

The rearrangement uses TRBV7-3 and TRBJ2-3; tentative D call: TRBD2 (6 bases). V dropped 6 bases and J dropped 4 bases, with 14 bases sitting between them. Germline CDR1 is SGHTA and CDR2 is FQGTGA. This CDR3 is built from 14 residues. The chain's CDR3 is CASSSLGGADTQYF. DNA of the CDR3: TGTGCCAGCAGTTCGCTGGGCGGGGCAGATACGCAGTATTTT.

CDR3 sequence: CASSSAVWGSEQFF. The CDR3, as DNA: TGTGCCAGCAGCTCCGCCGTTTGGGGCAGTGAGCAGTTCTTC. This sequence joins TRBV7-8 and TRBJ2-1; possibly TRBD1 for D (5 bases). Germline CDR1 SGHVS, CDR2 FQNEAQ. The CDR3 has 14 residues. The V end was cut by 4 bases, the J end by 9 bases, with 16 bases between.

The chain employs TRBV7-3 and TRBJ2-3, with TRBD2 matching 8 bases. The CDR3 is 15 residues long. Trimming at V came to 0 bases and at J to 5 bases, leaving 4 bases not matched to a gene. The V gene's germline CDR1 is SGHTA and CDR2 FQGTGA. This chain's CDR3 is CASSLTGLVGDTQYF. Here the CDR3 DNA reads TGTGCCAGCAGCTTAACGGGACTAGTGGGAGATACGCAGTATTTT.

The J gene is TRBJ2-1, the V gene TRBV5-6; D gene ambiguous. This CDR3 region has 11 residues. V lost 2 bases, J lost 8 bases, and 5 bases lay in between. Germline CDR1 reads SGHDT; CDR2 reads YYEEEE. CDR3 loop: CASSFRDEQFF. The DNA for the CDR3 is TGTGCCAGCAGCTTCCGGGATGAGCAGTTCTTC.

Only one count was recorded for this clone. V usage is TRBV19 and J usage is TRBJ2-7, with D perhaps matching TRBD2 (6 bases). V was trimmed by 3 bases and J by 4 bases, leaving 13 bases between them. CDR3 length: 14 amino acids. The V gene's germline CDR1 is LNHDA and CDR2 SQIVND (reference sequence). The CDR3 spells CASSILDGRYEQYF. The CDR3 coding sequence is TGTGCCAGTAGTATTTTGGACGGGAGATACGAGCAGTACTTC. Full variable domain (remainder filled in from reference TRBV19 and TRBJ2-7): DGGITQSPKYLFRKEGQNVTLSCEQNLNHDAMYWYRQDPGQGLRLIYYSQIVNDFQKGDIAEGYSVSREKKESFPLTVTSAQKNPTAFYLCASSILDGRYEQYFGPGTRLTVT.

The J gene is TRBJ2-2, the V gene TRBV5-8; 10 bases match TRBD2. The CDR3 has 16 residues. In germline, CDR1 is SGHTS, CDR2 YDEGEE. Trimming cost V 1 base and J 5 bases; bases outside gene matches: 5. The CDR3 DNA is TGTGCCAGCAGCTTGTATCTAGCGGGGGTAACCGGGGAGCTGTTTTTT. Protein: CASSLYLAGVTGELFF.

The chain combines TRBV7-9 with TRBJ1-6, with D possibly TRBD1 on 6 matching bases. Germline CDR1 and CDR2: SEHNR and FQNEAQ (reference sequence). Trimming took 6 bases from V and 5 from J, leaving 8 bases between them. The CDR3 extends over 13 amino acids. The CDR3 sequence is CASRAGDNSPLHF. CDR3 in DNA: TGTGCCAGCAGGGCAGGGGATAATTCACCCCTCCACTTT. Filled out from reference TRBV7-9 and TRBJ1-6, the complete variable domain reads DTGVSQNPRHKITKRGQNVTFRCDPISEHNRLYWYRQTLGQGPEFLTYFQNEAQLEKSRLLSDRFSAERPKGSFSTLEIQRTEQGDSAMYLCASRAGDNSPLHFGNGTRLTVT.

The chain employs TRBV2 and TRBJ2-3, with a weak D call TRBD2 (6 bases). Germline CDR1 reads SNHLY; CDR2 reads FYNNEI. This CDR3 is 15 amino acids long. Trimming left V 3 bases short and J 2 bases short, with 12 bases between. CDR3 amino acids: CASSEGQRATDTQYF. The CDR3, as DNA: TGTGCCAGCAGTGAGGGTCAGCGGGCCACAGATACGCAGTATTTT.

This rearrangement joins TRBV25-1 to TRBJ2-5; 9 bases line up with TRBD1. The V gene's germline CDR1 is MGHDK and CDR2 SYGVNS. CDR3 length equals 12 residues. V trimming: 8 bases; J trimming: 4 bases; junction bases outside the gene matches: 2. Here the CDR3 DNA reads TGTGCCAGCGGACAGGGGCTAGAGACCCAGTACTTC. It codes for CASGQGLETQYF.

The rearrangement joins TRBV5-1 to TRBJ2-2; D gene ambiguous. V was trimmed by 4 bases and J by 5 bases, leaving 6 bases between them. The CDR3 sequence is 12 residues long. In germline, CDR1 is SGHRS, CDR2 YFSETQ. CDR3 sequence reads: CASSVGTGELFF. CDR3 DNA sequence: TGCGCCAGCAGCGTCGGGACCGGGGAGCTGTTTTTT.

The V gene is TRBV27, the J gene TRBJ2-3; 8 positions match TRBD2. CDR1 MNHEY and CDR2 SMNVEV come from the germline V gene (reference sequence). Losses at the gene ends were 5 bases for V and 1 base for J; bases not matched to a gene: 5. The CDR3 length is 15 residues. The CDR3 DNA sequence: TGTGCCAGCAGTCCACTACTAGCGGGCACAGATACGCAGTATTTT. The encoded protein is CASSPLLAGTDTQYF.